The 6 T cell receptor beta chains reported below all come from one sample, sequenced in a study of lymphopenia after photon versus proton radiotherapy. The assay was immunoSEQ multiplex PCR, and TCRdb's table has in-frame clones only and misses some. Of around 64,000 clones in the sample, around 92% were seen once. Sequencing was performed on peripheral blood, taken from a patient treated with photon-based radiotherapy. These receptors were taken from a middle-aged woman with cholangiocarcinoma.

This sequence joins TRBV28 and TRBJ1-1, with D unresolved. Germline V gene sequence: CDR1 MDHEN, CDR2 SYDVKM. The germline V and J ends were trimmed by 5 bases and 11 bases, with 18 bases remaining between them. The CDR3 totals 13 residues. CDR3 sequence reads: CASSAWALQGAFF. DNA of the CDR3: TGTGCCAGCAGTGCATGGGCCCTTCAAGGGGCTTTCTTT.

As for this clone: At one of its ends the junction is not consistent with the germline gene, which may arise from a read error. The chain is built from TRBV18 and TRBJ2-7; D is perhaps TRBD1 (5 bases). The CDR3 is made up of 15 amino acids. Germline V gene sequence: CDR1 KGHSH, CDR2 LQKENI. CDR3 loop: CASSLRSPETTDISF. CDR3 sequence (DNA): TGTGCCAGCTCGCTTAGATCCCCCGAGACGACAGATATTTCATTC.

The chain has TRBV15 and TRBJ2-3; maybe TRBD2 (6 bases). The ends were cut back, 5 bases at V and 2 bases at J, with 17 bases in the middle. Germline assignment: CDR1 LNHNV and CDR2 YYDKDF (reference sequence). The CDR3 is 16 amino acids. CDR3 sequence: CATSSRLGKATDTQYF. In DNA form, the CDR3 reads TGTGCCACCAGCTCCCGACTAGGGAAGGCCACAGATACGCAGTATTTT.

V gene TRBV7-3 combines with J gene TRBJ1-1; no definite D call. V was shortened by 5 bases and J by 1 base, with 17 bases between the two germline ends. Germline V CDR1 and CDR2: SGHTA, FQGTGA. The CDR3 is 16 amino acids. The DNA for the CDR3 is TGTGCCAGCAGCCCCCGTTCAGGTCAGGCGAACACTGAAGCTTTCTTT. The encoded protein is CASSPRSGQANTEAFF. Full variable domain (remainder filled in from reference TRBV7-3 and TRBJ1-1): GAGVSQTPSNKVTEKGKYVELRCDPISGHTALYWYRQSLGQGPEFLIYFQGTGAADDSGLPNDRFFAVRPEGSVSTLKIQRTERGDSAVYLCASSPRSGQANTEAFFGQGTRLTVV.

This clone was seen only once. This chain connects TRBV5-8 to TRBJ1-6; maybe TRBD1 (6 bases). Trimming cost V 3 bases and J 7 bases, with 14 bases left between them. Per germline, CDR1 SGHTS and CDR2 YDEGEE. The CDR3 runs 15 residues. In nucleotides, the CDR3 is TGTGCCAGCAGCTCCGGGGGCCTCTTGAATTCACCCCTCCACTTT. Translated: CASSSGGLLNSPLHF.

By its share, this clone is medium-sized. This chain connects TRBV15 to TRBJ2-7; possibly TRBD2 for D (6 bases). With 0 bases removed from V and 6 bases from J, the gap between germline ends came to 12 bases. The germline CDR1 and CDR2 sequences are LNHNV and YYDKDF (reference sequence). The CDR3 length is 14 residues. CDR3 in amino acids: CATSRDVGGSEQYF. As DNA, the CDR3 is TGTGCCACCAGCAGAGATGTAGGAGGGTCCGAGCAGTACTTC.